This TCR beta chain is drawn from a study of T-cell reconstitution after alpha-beta-depleted transplantation in children. With 5 bases removed from V and 0 bases from J, the gap between germline ends came to 14 bases. The CDR3 consists of 16 residues. Germline V lookup: CDR1 SGHTA, CDR2 FQGNSA. This clonotype was counted between two and nine times. Its antigen remains unknown. General study points: Some patients owed their high day-60 TCRbeta diversity to surviving recipient T cells and thymic progenitors. Newly produced T cells mostly accounted for T-cell counts and diversity one year post-transplant. Alpha-beta T cells present about two months after transplant were reported to originate from several hundred expanded graft clones.

Preparation of the TCRbeta library used unique molecular identifiers. TCRdb itself ran the PCR reads through MiXCR, one entry per CDR3 protein. Among around 440,000 distinct CDR3 sequences listed, about 10% were seen once. This sequence was found in a child aged 2 to 15 with inherited bone marrow failure, due to receive a stem cell transplant. The material sequenced was PBMCs, taken before TCRalphabeta/CD19-depleted stem cell transplant. The chain employs TRBV7-2 and TRBJ2-1; D remains unclear. The CDR3 DNA reads as TGTGCCAGCAGCGTACGACTCACTCCCTCCTACAATGAGCAGTTCTTC. Translating gives CASSVRLTPSYNEQFF.